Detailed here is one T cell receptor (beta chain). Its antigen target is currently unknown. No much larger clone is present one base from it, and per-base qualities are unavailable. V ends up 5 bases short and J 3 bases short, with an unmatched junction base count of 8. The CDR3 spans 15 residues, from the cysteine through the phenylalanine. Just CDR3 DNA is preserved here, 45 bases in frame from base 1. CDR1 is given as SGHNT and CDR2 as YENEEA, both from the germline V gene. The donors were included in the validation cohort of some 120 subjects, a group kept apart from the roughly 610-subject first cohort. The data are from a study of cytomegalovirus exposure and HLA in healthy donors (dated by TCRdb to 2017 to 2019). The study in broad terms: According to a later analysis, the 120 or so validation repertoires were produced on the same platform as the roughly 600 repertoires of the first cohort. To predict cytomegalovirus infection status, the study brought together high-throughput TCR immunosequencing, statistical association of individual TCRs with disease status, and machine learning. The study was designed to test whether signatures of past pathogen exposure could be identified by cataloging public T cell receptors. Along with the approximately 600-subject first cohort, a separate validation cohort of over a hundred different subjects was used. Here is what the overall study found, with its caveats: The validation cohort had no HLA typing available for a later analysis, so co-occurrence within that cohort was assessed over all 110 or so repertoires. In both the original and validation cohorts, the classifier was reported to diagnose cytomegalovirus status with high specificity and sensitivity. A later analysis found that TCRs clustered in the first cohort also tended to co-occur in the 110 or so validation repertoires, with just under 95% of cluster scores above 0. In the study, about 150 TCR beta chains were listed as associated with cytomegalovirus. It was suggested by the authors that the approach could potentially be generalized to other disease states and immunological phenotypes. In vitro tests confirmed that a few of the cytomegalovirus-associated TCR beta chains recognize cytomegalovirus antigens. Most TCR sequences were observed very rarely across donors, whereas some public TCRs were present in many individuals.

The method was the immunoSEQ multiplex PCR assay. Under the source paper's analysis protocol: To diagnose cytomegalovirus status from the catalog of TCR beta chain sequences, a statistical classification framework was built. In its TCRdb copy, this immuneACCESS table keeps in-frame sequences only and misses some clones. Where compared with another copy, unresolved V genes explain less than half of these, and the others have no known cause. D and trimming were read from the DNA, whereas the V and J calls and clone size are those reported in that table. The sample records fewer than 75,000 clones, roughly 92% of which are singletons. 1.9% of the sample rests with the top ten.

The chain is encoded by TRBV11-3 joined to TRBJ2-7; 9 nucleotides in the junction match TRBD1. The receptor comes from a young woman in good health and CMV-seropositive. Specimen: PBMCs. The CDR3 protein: CASSADGQGNYEQYF. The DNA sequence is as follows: TGTGCCAGCAGCGCCGACGGACAGGGGAACTACGAGCAGTACTTC.